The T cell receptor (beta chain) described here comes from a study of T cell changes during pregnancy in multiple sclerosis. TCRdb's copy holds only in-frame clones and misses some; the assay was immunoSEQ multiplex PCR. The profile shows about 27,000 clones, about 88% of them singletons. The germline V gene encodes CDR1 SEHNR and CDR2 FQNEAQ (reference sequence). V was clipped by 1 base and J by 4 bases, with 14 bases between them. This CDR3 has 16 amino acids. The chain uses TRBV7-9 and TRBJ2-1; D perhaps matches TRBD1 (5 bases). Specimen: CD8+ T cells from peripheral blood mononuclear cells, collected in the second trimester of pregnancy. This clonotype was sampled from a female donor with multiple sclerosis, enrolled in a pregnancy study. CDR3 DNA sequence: TGTGCCAGCAGCTTAGGTGCAGGGCTCGGATACAATGAGCAGTTCTTC. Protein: CASSLGAGLGYNEQFF. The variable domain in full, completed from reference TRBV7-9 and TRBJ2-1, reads DTGVSQNPRHKITKRGQNVTFRCDPISEHNRLYWYRQTLGQGPEFLTYFQNEAQLEKSRLLSDRFSAERPKGSFSTLEIQRTEQGDSAMYLCASSLGAGLGYNEQFFGPGTRLTVL.